The 13 T cell receptor beta chains presented below share a single source sample, sequenced in a study of spatial heterogeneity in lung cancer. Whole-study results and caveats: Tumoral mutation counts were tracked by counts of expanded intratumoral alpha and beta TCRs.

TCRdb itself ran the 5' RACE reads through MiXCR, one entry per CDR3 protein. This table has 9,000 to 13,000 distinct CDR3 sequences, around 10% appearing once. Antigens for these TCRs are unknown. The time point: sample taken at primary tumor resection. Sequences were derived from lung tumor tissue, sampled at surgery. The receptor set was obtained from a female donor with early-stage non-small cell lung cancer.

The table lists this clonotype with many counts. V and J are TRBV20-1 and TRBJ2-3; a weak D match, TRBD2 (7 bases). CDR1 is DFQATT, CDR2 SNEGSKA, per germline (reference sequence). Trimming removed 5 bases from V and 4 bases from J, with 16 bases in between. The CDR3 loop spans 14 amino acids. The CDR3 region is CSAWTRGKPDTQYF. The CDR3 coding sequence is TGCAGTGCTTGGACTAGGGGGAAACCAGATACGCAGTATTTT.

This clonotype is medium-sized within its sample. V and J are TRBV12-3 or TRBV12-4 and TRBJ1-1; 8 bases fit TRBD1. The CDR3 runs 13 residues. Unmatched junction bases numbered 6, after V lost 8 bases and J lost 4 bases. The CDR3 DNA reads as TGTGCCAGCGGAACAGGGGGGGCCACTGAAGCTTTCTTT. Its translation: CASGTGGATEAFF.

The sample holds many counts of this clonotype. The chain recombines TRBV6-5 with TRBJ2-7; 12 positions agree with TRBD2. CDR3 size: 17 residues. V lost 2 bases to trimming and J lost 4 bases; unmatched junction nucleotides: 9. CDR1 MNHEY and CDR2 SVGAGI come from the germline V gene. The CDR3 DNA reads as TGTGCCAGCAGTTACACGACTAGCGGGAGTACGGGGTACGAGCAGTACTTC. It yields the protein CASSYTTSGSTGYEQYF.

The chain links TRBV7-8 to TRBJ1-6, with D possibly being TRBD1 (5 bases). Germline lookup yields CDR1 SGHVS and CDR2 FQNEAQ. The CDR3 is made up of 13 amino acids. Deletions cut 4 bases from V and 10 bases from J, with 11 bases between. CDR3 residues: CASSSGTTSPLHF. The CDR3 coding sequence is TGTGCCAGCAGCTCGGGGACGACATCACCCCTCCACTTT.

This clonotype has a count of ten or more. The rearrangement joins TRBV9 to TRBJ2-3; D is unclear. The germline V and J ends were trimmed by 3 bases and 2 bases, with 4 bases remaining between them. The germline gives CDR1 SGDLS, CDR2 YYNGEE. The CDR3 totals 12 residues. The CDR3 nucleotides are TGTGCCAGCAGCGCGACCACAGATACGCAGTATTTT. Its translation is CASSATTDTQYF.

In the case of this clonotype: A much larger clone sits a single nucleotide away, making a read error possible. This chain joins TRBV14 and TRBJ2-7; D tentatively reads TRBD1 or TRBD2 (5 bases each). This CDR3 is 16 amino acids long. The ends were cut back, 4 bases at V and 5 bases at J, with 21 bases in the middle. CDR1 and CDR2 (germline): SGHDN, FVKESK. The CDR3 loop reads CASSRNPGRGWDEQYF. CDR3 in DNA: TGTGCCAGCAGCCGGAATCCGGGACGGGGCTGGGACGAGCAGTACTTC.

This clonotype was seen ten or more times. The V call is TRBV12-3 or TRBV12-4, the J call TRBJ2-7; 8 bases match TRBD1. CDR3 length: 15 amino acids. V lost 6 bases to trimming and J lost 3 bases; unmatched junction nucleotides: 10. The CDR3 DNA follows: TGTGCCAGCAGCCGACCCGGGACAGGCAGCTACGAGCAGTACTTC. The encoded protein is CASSRPGTGSYEQYF.

This clonotype was seen many times. V gene TRBV30 combines with J gene TRBJ2-5, with 9 bases aligning to TRBD1. The CDR3 extends over 15 amino acids. In germline, CDR1 is GTSNPN, CDR2 SVGIG (reference sequence). The trim removed 0 bases at V and 0 bases at J, leaving 2 bases unmatched. CDR3 loop: CAWSVNRGHQETQYF. CDR3 nucleotide sequence: TGTGCCTGGAGTGTAAACAGGGGGCACCAAGAGACCCAGTACTTC.

Remarks on this clonotype: A much larger clone lies one base from this, so it may be a read error. CDR3: CGSSLGGPSEQFF. DNA for the CDR3: TGTGGCAGCAGCTTAGGGGGGCCAAGTGAGCAGTTCTTC. The chain uses TRBV7-2 and TRBJ2-1; D assignment may be TRBD1 or TRBD2 (6 bases each). The CDR3 has 13 amino acids. Germline V gives CDR1 SGHTA, CDR2 FQGNSA.

The chain has TRBV12-3 or TRBV12-4 and TRBJ1-4, with TRBD1 as a possible D gene (6 bases). This CDR3 spans 15 amino acids. V lost 2 bases and J lost 6, with 13 bases in between. In DNA form, the CDR3 reads TGTGCCAGCAGTTTAAGGGGGGCTGGAGATGAAAAACTGTTTTTT. Translation gives CASSLRGAGDEKLFF.

This clonotype occurred many times. The rearrangement uses TRBV2 and TRBJ1-6; TRBD1 matches at 10 bases. Unmatched junction bases numbered 5, after V lost 6 bases and J lost 6 bases. The CDR3 is 15 residues long. CDR1 is SNHLY, CDR2 FYNNEI, per germline. Here the CDR3 DNA reads TGTGCCAGCAGCTCGACAGGGGGCTTTAATTCACCCCTCCACTTT. This codes for CASSSTGGFNSPLHF. Based on the CDR3 plus reference TRBV2 and TRBJ1-6, the full variable domain is EPEVTQTPSHQVTQMGQEVILRCVPISNHLYFYWYRQILGQKVEFLVSFYNNEISEKSEIFDDQFSVERPDGSNFTLKIRSTKLEDSAMYFCASSSTGGFNSPLHFGNGTRLTVT.

At least ten counts were recorded for this clonotype. The V call is TRBV4-2, the J call TRBJ2-2; D gene uncertain. Deletions cut 8 bases from V and 2 bases from J, with 12 bases between. Germline V gene lookup returns CDR1 LGHNA and CDR2 YNFKEQ. The CDR3 contains 14 residues. DNA for the CDR3: TGTGCCAGCTCCAGCCTCCTAAACACCGGGGAGCTGTTTTTT. Translating gives CASSSLLNTGELFF.

This clonotype was counted many times. The CDR3 DNA is TGTGCCAGCAGTTACTCGGGGGTGGTAGAGACCCAGTACTTC. It translates to CASSYSGVVETQYF. The chain employs TRBV6-2 or TRBV6-3 and TRBJ2-5, with D perhaps given as TRBD1 or TRBD2 (5 bases each). The CDR3 loop spans 14 amino acids. V was shortened by 0 bases and J by 4 bases, with 9 bases between the two germline ends. The germline V gene encodes CDR1 MNHEY and CDR2 SVGEGT.